These 22 T cell receptor beta chains share one sample of origin, sequenced in a study of cytomegalovirus exposure and HLA in healthy donors. PCR primers comprised 60 Vbeta and 13 Jbeta primers. Profiling relied on immunoSEQ multiplex PCR, and the TCRdb table lists in-frame clones only, not all of them. The sample carries about 190,000 clones, 87% recorded once. The sample was PBMCs. The receptors originated from a boy under 10 years old in good health and CMV-seronegative.

This chain uses TRBV9 with TRBJ2-3; possibly TRBD2 for D (6 bases). Germline CDR1 is SGDLS and CDR2 is YYNGEE. The CDR3 spans 14 residues. Trimming took 3 bases from V and 6 from J, leaving 14 bases between them. CDR3 sequence: CASSGTSSGDTQYF. DNA of the CDR3: TGTGCCAGCAGCGGCACTAGCTCTGGCGATACGCAGTATTTT.

The genes are TRBV11-2 and TRBJ1-2; D not resolved. Germline values: CDR1 SGHAT, CDR2 FQNNGV. This CDR3 contains 15 residues. V lost 5 bases to trimming and J lost 0 bases, with 13 bases between them. The chain's CDR3 is CASSHLYRTNYGYTF. For the CDR3, the DNA is TGTGCCAGCAGCCACCTATACAGAACTAACTATGGCTACACCTTC. The full variable domain, with the rest looked up from reference TRBV11-2 and TRBJ1-2, is EAGVAQSPRYKIIEKRQSVAFWCNPISGHATLYWYQQILGQGPKLLIQFQNNGVVDDSQLPKDRFSAERLKGVDSTLKIQPAKLEDSAVYLCASSHLYRTNYGYTFGSGTRLTVV.

This chain links TRBV7-9 with TRBJ2-1; possibly TRBD1 for D (5 bases). The CDR3 totals 15 residues. Per the germline V gene, CDR1 is SEHNR and CDR2 is FQNEAQ (reference sequence). V lost 0 bases and J lost 13, with 19 bases in between. This CDR3 is CASSLAGQGPTGQFF. The DNA of the CDR3 is TGTGCCAGCAGCTTAGCGGGGCAGGGTCCGACGGGTCAGTTCTTC.

This sequence joins TRBV19 and TRBJ1-4; no reliable D call. Germline assignment: CDR1 LNHDA and CDR2 SQIVND (reference sequence). The CDR3 consists of 17 residues. The V and J ends lost 3 bases and 7 bases respectively, with 21 bases between them. The CDR3 loop is CASSISAPSPPGEKLFF. Written as DNA, the CDR3 is TGTGCCAGTAGTATCTCTGCCCCGTCCCCTCCAGGTGAAAAACTGTTTTTT.

The sample holds one count of this clone. V usage is TRBV6-5 and J usage is TRBJ2-1; D possibly corresponds to TRBD2 (5 bases). V was clipped by 6 bases and J by 5 bases, with 14 bases between them. In germline, CDR1 is MNHEY, CDR2 SVGAGI. The length of the CDR3 is 14 residues. The CDR3 DNA follows: TGTGCCAGCAGCCCGGTCGGGATACACAATGAGCAGTTCTTC. Residues: CASSPVGIHNEQFF.

The chain recombines TRBV5-1 with TRBJ1-1; D possibly corresponds to TRBD1 (6 bases). The length of the CDR3 is 15 residues. Germline CDR1 SGHRS, CDR2 YFSETQ. V was pared by 7 bases and J by 8 bases, with 24 bases between. In DNA, the CDR3 is TGCGCCAGCTCTCGAGCGGGGGGCCCCGAGAGAGAAGCTTTCTTT. Amino acids: CASSRAGGPEREAFF.

J is TRBJ2-3 and V is TRBV5-1; the match to TRBD2 covers 11 bases. V lost 7 bases and J lost 2; bases outside the gene matches: 6. The CDR3 loop spans 15 amino acids. Germline CDR1 and CDR2: SGHRS and YFSETQ. CDR3 nucleotides: TGCGCCAGCTCGGTAGCGGGAGGGTCCACAGATACGCAGTATTTT. It encodes CASSVAGGSTDTQYF.

The chain is built from TRBV30 and TRBJ2-2, with a tentative D call TRBD2 (5 bases). This CDR3 comprises 13 residues. V dropped 4 bases and J dropped 1 base, with 7 bases sitting between them. Germline loops: CDR1 GTSNPN, CDR2 SVGIG (reference sequence). Here the CDR3 DNA reads TGTGCCTGGAACGGGGAGAACACCGGGGAGCTGTTTTTT. This sequence encodes CAWNGENTGELFF.

The CDR3: CASSLVLRDEQYF. DNA for the CDR3: TGTGCCAGCAGCTTAGTTCTCAGGGACGAGCAGTACTTC. V usage is TRBV11-1 and J usage is TRBJ2-7, with D perhaps matching TRBD1 (5 bases). This CDR3 has 13 amino acids. CDR1 is SGHAT, CDR2 FQDESV, per germline (reference sequence). V was trimmed by 1 base and J by 5 bases, leaving 9 bases between them.

V gene TRBV12-2 combines with J gene TRBJ2-3; TRBD2, the D gene given by the table, was not confirmed from the DNA. TRBV12-2 is recorded as a pseudogene. The CDR3 totals 19 residues. The DNA of the CDR3 is TGTGCAAGTCGCTTAGGGAGGCTAGCGGGAGGGCCGGGCACAGATACGCAGTATTTT. It yields the protein CASRLGRLAGGPGTDTQYF.

V gene TRBV6-6 combines with J gene TRBJ2-5; weak D call: TRBD2 (7 bases). This CDR3 spans 16 amino acids. Germline CDR1 and CDR2: MNHNY and SVGAGI (reference sequence). V was shortened by 0 bases and J by 4 bases, with 15 bases between the two germline ends. As DNA, the CDR3 is TGTGCCAGCAGTTACTCGGGGCGGGGGCCGGTAGAGACCCAGTACTTC. Translation: CASSYSGRGPVETQYF.

The V call is TRBV6-5, the J call TRBJ2-7; 8 bases are a match to TRBD1. Germline CDR1 is MNHEY and CDR2 is SVGAGI. This CDR3 comprises 13 residues. Germline trimming cut 4 bases from V and 2 bases from J; bases unmatched to any gene: 1. The CDR3 here is CASSLDRAYEQYF. CDR3 in DNA: TGTGCCAGCAGTTTGGACAGGGCCTACGAGCAGTACTTC.

This chain links TRBV9 with TRBJ1-2; a possible D gene is TRBD1 (6 bases). Trimming left V 7 bases short and J 4 bases short, with 14 bases between. CDR3 size: 13 residues. Per the germline V gene, CDR1 is SGDLS and CDR2 is YYNGEE. The CDR3 bases are TGTGCCAGCGGGGGAACAGGGACCTATGGCTACACCTTC. The encoded protein is CASGGTGTYGYTF.

A single count supports this clone. V is TRBV27 and J is TRBJ2-2, with D hard to call. V lost 7 bases, J lost 6 bases, and 15 bases lay in between. This CDR3 comprises 14 residues. Germline V gene sequence: CDR1 MNHEY, CDR2 SMNVEV (reference sequence). The CDR3 loop is CASTPFSHPGELFF. CDR3 nucleotides: TGTGCCAGCACCCCTTTTAGCCATCCCGGGGAGCTGTTTTTT.

On this clone: Other nucleotide sequences in the sample specify the same CDR3. The chain carries TRBV19 and TRBJ2-7, with 10 bases aligning to TRBD1. Germline V gives CDR1 LNHDA, CDR2 SQIVND (reference sequence). The CDR3 contains 14 residues. V trimming: 6 bases; J trimming: 1 base; junction bases outside the gene matches: 3. The CDR3 DNA sequence: TGTGCCAGTAGCCGGACAGGGGGTTCCTACGAGCAGTACTTC. It translates to CASSRTGGSYEQYF.

This clone was seen just once. Other DNA sequences in the same sample also yield this CDR3. This rearrangement joins TRBV2 to TRBJ1-4; TRBD1 agrees at 9 bases. The CDR3 covers 14 residues. CDR1 SNHLY and CDR2 FYNNEI come from the germline V gene. V lost 5 bases and J lost 8; bases outside the gene matches: 6. CDR3 sequence reads: CASSSGTGREKLFF. DNA of the CDR3: TGTGCCAGCAGTTCAGGGACAGGGAGAGAAAAACTGTTTTTT.

This chain links TRBV27 with TRBJ2-7, with TRBD1 matching 8 bases. The trim removed 5 bases at V and 0 bases at J, leaving 3 bases unmatched. The V gene's germline CDR1 is MNHEY and CDR2 SMNVEV (reference sequence). CDR3 length equals 14 residues. The CDR3 DNA is TGTGCCAGCAGTCAGACAGGGGCCTCCTACGAGCAGTACTTC. This encodes CASSQTGASYEQYF.

V is TRBV5-5 and J is TRBJ1-3, with 8 bases lining up with TRBD1. The germline CDR1 and CDR2 sequences are SGHKS and YYEKEE (reference sequence). The CDR3 contains 17 residues. J was trimmed by 7 bases and V by 0 bases; bases with no gene match: 12. This chain's CDR3 is CASSLDDRGWVGNTIYF. For the CDR3, the DNA is TGTGCCAGCAGCTTGGACGACAGGGGTTGGGTTGGGAACACCATATATTTT.

This clone came up a few times. The DNA for the CDR3 is TGTGCCTGGGGGGTCGGAAGCAATCAGCCCCAGCATTTT. Encoded protein: CAWGVGSNQPQHF. The chain couples TRBV5-4 to TRBJ1-5; D perhaps matches TRBD1 (5 bases). CDR1 SGHNT and CDR2 YYREEE come from the germline V gene (reference sequence). V gave up 10 bases and J gave up 1 base, with 12 bases separating them. This CDR3 is built from 13 residues. The entire variable domain, with the rest obtained from reference TRBV5-4 and TRBJ1-5, is as follows: ETGVTQSPTHLIKTRGQQVTLRCSSQSGHNTVSWYQQALGQGPQFIFQYYREEENGRGNFPPRFSGLQFPNYSSELNVNALELDDSALYLCAWGVGSNQPQHFGDGTRLSIL.

The chain is built from TRBV19 and TRBJ1-5; D is perhaps TRBD1 (5 bases). The V gene lost 5 bases and the J gene lost 3 bases, with 14 bases spanning the gap. The CDR3 loop spans 15 amino acids. Germline values: CDR1 LNHDA, CDR2 SQIVND (reference sequence). CDR3 protein: CASSAATGFNQPQHF. The DNA for the CDR3 is TGTGCCAGTAGTGCCGCTACAGGTTTCAATCAGCCCCAGCATTTT.

This chain connects TRBV6-1 to TRBJ1-2; D perhaps matches TRBD1 (5 bases). Looked up from germline, CDR1 is MNHNS and CDR2 is SASEGT. The length of the CDR3 is 15 residues. Trimming removed 8 bases at V and 7 bases at J, with 23 bases between. CDR3 loop: CASSTTLGQEGGYTF. The CDR3 nucleotides read TGTGCCAGCTCGACGACCCTGGGGCAGGAGGGTGGCTACACCTTC.

The chain recombines TRBV6-5 with TRBJ2-3; D may be TRBD1 (5 bases). Germline CDR1 and CDR2: MNHEY and SVGAGI. The CDR3 totals 15 residues. V dropped 2 bases and J dropped 3 bases, with 12 bases sitting between them. The CDR3 bases are TGTGCCAGCAGTTACGGGGCCATCCGGACAGATACGCAGTATTTT. Protein sequence: CASSYGAIRTDTQYF.